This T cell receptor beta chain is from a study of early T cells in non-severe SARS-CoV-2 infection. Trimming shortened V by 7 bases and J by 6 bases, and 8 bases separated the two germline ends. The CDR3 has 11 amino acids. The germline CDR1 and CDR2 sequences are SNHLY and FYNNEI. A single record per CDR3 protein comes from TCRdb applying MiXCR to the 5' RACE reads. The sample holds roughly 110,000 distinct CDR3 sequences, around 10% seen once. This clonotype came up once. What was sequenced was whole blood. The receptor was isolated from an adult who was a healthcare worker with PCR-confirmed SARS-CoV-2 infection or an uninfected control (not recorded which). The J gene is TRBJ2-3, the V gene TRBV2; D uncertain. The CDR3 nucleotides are TGTGCCAGCACGGTTACGGATACGCAGTATTTT. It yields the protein CASTVTDTQYF.